The count of the clone carrying this TCR beta chain is one. A single base separates this from a much larger clone, so it may be a read error. The CDR3 has 15 amino acids. The germline gives CDR1 SGHNT, CDR2 YYREEE (reference sequence). Only in-frame clones appear in the TCRdb table, and some are missing; sequencing was by immunoSEQ multiplex PCR. The sample consists of approximately 500,000 clones, 81% of them appearing once. The sample is drawn from a study of shared clonotypes between healthy human individuals. The sample taken for sequencing was PBMCs. This rearrangement joins TRBV5-4 to TRBJ2-1, with TRBD2 matching over 9 bases. The receptor was isolated from a middle-aged woman in good health. Some clones in this sample may be carry-over from other donors' samples. CDR3 sequence: CASSQAGGSYNEQLF. The CDR3 nucleotides read TGTGCCAGCAGCCAAGCGGGAGGCTCCTACAATGAGCAGCTCTTC.